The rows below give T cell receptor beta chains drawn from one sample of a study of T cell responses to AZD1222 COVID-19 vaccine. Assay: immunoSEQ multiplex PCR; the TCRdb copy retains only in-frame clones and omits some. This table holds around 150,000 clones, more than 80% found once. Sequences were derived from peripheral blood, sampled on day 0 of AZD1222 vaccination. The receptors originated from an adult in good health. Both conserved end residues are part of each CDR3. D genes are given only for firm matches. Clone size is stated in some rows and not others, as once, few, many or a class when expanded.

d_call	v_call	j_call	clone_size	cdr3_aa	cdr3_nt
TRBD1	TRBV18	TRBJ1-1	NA	CASSQGQENTEAFF	TGTGCCAGCTCACAGGGACAGGAGAACACTGAAGCTTTCTTT
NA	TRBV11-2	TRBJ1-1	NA	CASSRLTTTEVNTEAFF	TGTGCCAGCAGCCGACTTACCACCACAGAGGTGAACACTGAAGCTTTCTTT
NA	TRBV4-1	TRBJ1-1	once	CASSHPRGTAGTEAFF	TGCGCCAGCAGCCACCCCCGCGGGACGGCTGGCACTGAAGCTTTCTTT
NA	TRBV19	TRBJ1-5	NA	CASSIRHYSNQPQHF	TGTGCCAGTAGTATCCGACACTATAGCAATCAGCCCCAGCATTTT
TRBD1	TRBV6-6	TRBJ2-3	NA	CASTPRDRGTDTQYF	TGTGCCAGCACCCCGCGGGACAGGGGTACAGATACGCAGTATTTT
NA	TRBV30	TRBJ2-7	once	CAWRGSVFYEQYF	TGTGCCTGGAGGGGTAGTGTTTTTTACGAGCAGTACTTC
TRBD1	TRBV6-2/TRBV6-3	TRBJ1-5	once	CASSREGAYSNQPQHF	TGTGCCAGCAGTAGGGAGGGGGCGTATAGCAATCAGCCCCAGCATTTT
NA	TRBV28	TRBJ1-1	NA	CASRTNTEAFF	TGTGCCAGCAGGACTAACACTGAAGCTTTCTTT
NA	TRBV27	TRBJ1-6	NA	CASSPPTGAPLHF	TGTGCCAGCAGTCCCCCGACGGGTGCACCCCTCCACTTT
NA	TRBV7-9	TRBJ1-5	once	CASSPDGISNQPQHF	TGTGCCAGCAGCCCGGACGGGATTAGCAATCAGCCCCAGCATTTT
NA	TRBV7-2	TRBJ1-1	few	CASSLVVRNTEAFF	TGTGCCAGCAGCTTAGTAGTCAGGAACACTGAAGCTTTCTTT
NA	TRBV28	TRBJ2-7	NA	CASIGNVLGEQYF	TGTGCCAGCATTGGGAACGTCTTAGGGGAGCAGTACTTC
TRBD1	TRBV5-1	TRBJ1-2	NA	CASSPGQGINYGYTF	TGCGCCAGCAGCCCCGGACAGGGGATAAACTATGGCTACACCTTC
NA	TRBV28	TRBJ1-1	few	CASSENLGVNTEAFF	TGTGCCAGCAGCGAGAACCTAGGGGTGAACACTGAAGCTTTCTTT
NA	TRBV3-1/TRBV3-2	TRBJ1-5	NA	CASSQGRGQPQHF	TGTGCCAGCAGCCAAGGTAGGGGACAGCCCCAGCATTTT
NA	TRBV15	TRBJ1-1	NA	CATSRDTGRDTEAFF	TGTGCCACCAGCAGAGATACAGGGAGAGACACTGAAGCTTTCTTT
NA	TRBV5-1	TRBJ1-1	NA	CASSLVSGGTEAFF	TGCGCCAGCAGCTTGGTGAGCGGGGGCACTGAAGCTTTCTTT
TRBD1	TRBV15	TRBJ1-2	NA	CATSRGGTGSNYGYTF	TGTGCCACCAGCAGAGGTGGGACAGGCTCTAACTATGGCTACACCTTC
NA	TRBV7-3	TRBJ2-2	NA	CASSPPDVGAGELFF	TGTGCCAGCAGCCCCCCCGATGTGGGGGCCGGGGAGCTGTTTTTT
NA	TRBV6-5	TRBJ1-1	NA	CASSSWTAGNTEAFF	TGTGCCAGCAGTTCCTGGACTGCCGGTAACACTGAAGCTTTCTTT
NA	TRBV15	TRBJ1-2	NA	CATSREKEGYGYTF	TGTGCCACCAGCAGAGAGAAGGAGGGCTATGGCTACACCTTC